This TCR beta chain is from a study of graft-versus-host responses after intestinal transplantation. Study observations and caveats: Researchers found peak circulating GvH clone levels linked to early post-transplant HvG declines.

Worth noting for this clone: The antigen is undetermined.

Time point meaning: postoperative day 105 after intestinal transplantation (dayNNNN = postoperative day). Germline CDR1 LNHDA, CDR2 SQIVND (reference sequence). The CDR3 has 12 amino acids. The V and J ends lost 4 bases and 3 bases, in that order; junction bases with no gene match: 0. Some clones are missing from TCRdb's copy, which holds only in-frame ones; the method was immunoSEQ multiplex PCR. Of 9,500 to 12,000 clones listed, more than 85% are singletons. The rearrangement joins TRBV19 to TRBJ2-7, with 7 bases matching TRBD2. The clonotype was recovered from a human patient who received an intestinal transplant, so some T cells may come from the graft donor. This specimen consisted of PBMCs, obtained 105 days after intestinal transplantation. CDR3 DNA sequence: TGTGCCAGTAGTACGGGGGGCTACGAGCAGTACTTC. As protein: CASSTGGYEQYF.